A single T cell receptor (beta chain) is shown here with its context. This clonotype was detected ten times or more. There is no known antigen for this receptor. No qualities accompany the bases; no much larger clone lies one base away. The data originate from a study of early T cells in non-severe SARS-CoV-2 infection (dated by TCRdb to about 2021). Turning to the overall study: Bulk RNA from unsorted whole blood was used for TCR sequencing, so alpha and beta chains could not be paired. Study-level results and caveats: VDJdb matching was skewed toward anti-spike CD8 responses and likely underestimated virus-specific expansions, missing private and CD4 specificities.

Receptor amplification or capture employed 5' RACE. TCRdb shows the sequencer as NextSeq 500. In the TCR library protocol, unique molecular identifiers were attached to individual cDNA molecules to correct for PCR bias and sequencing error. Both TCR alpha and beta chains were sequenced, and tight co-correlation was observed between alpha and beta sequence abundances in each sample. The original methods were these. V gene, J gene and CDR3 annotation of TCR sequences was performed with Decombinator V4. TCRs were defined as expanded if a significant change between any two time points was detected under a Poisson model with p below 0.0001. TCR abundances were normalised to the total number of TCRs sequenced per sample and were expressed as counts per million. MAIT TCRs were defined by TRAV1-2 paired with TRAJ12, TRAJ20 or TRAJ33, and iNKT TCRs by TRAV10 paired with TRAJ18. VDJdb, accessed 1 November 2021, was searched for CMV, EBV and SARS-CoV-2 annotated TCRs, with TCRs annotated for multiple antigens excluded. TCRdb applied fastp at Q25 and MiXCR to the public reads, then kept only in-frame beta chains. Under each unique CDR3 protein, matching rows form one entry showing the most common genes and DNA. TCRdb's processing, not the authors' own work, is the source of the V and J calls. The sample table records over 90,000 distinct CDR3 sequences; approximately 14% of these occur just once. The ten largest account for less than 8% of the sample.

The CDR3 sequence holds 14 residues, the cysteine and phenylalanine included. The read is trimmed to its CDR3 DNA, 42 bases read in frame from base 1. CDR1 is given as DFQATT and CDR2 as SNEGSKA, both from the germline V gene (reference sequence). Trimming takes 4 bases from V and 1 base from J, and the germline ends sit 14 bases apart. A case-control design nested within a healthcare worker cohort in London, UK, was used, with weekly nasopharyngeal swab PCR tests and blood sampling performed. Healthcare workers were enrolled in the week of the UK lockdown, from 23 to 31 March 2020, and were followed every week for up to roughly 15 weeks.

The sequence links TRBV20-1 to TRBJ2-7; the D gene is possibly TRBD1 or TRBD2, each agreeing over 5 bases. The receptor comes from an adult who was a healthcare worker with PCR-confirmed SARS-CoV-2 infection or an uninfected control (not recorded which). Sequencing was done on a sample of whole blood. The CDR3 protein sequence reads: CSAKDRDRSYEQYF. The DNA sequence is as follows: TGCAGTGCTAAGGACCGGGACCGTTCCTACGAGCAGTACTTC.